This note documents a single TCR beta chain sequence. RNA transcripts were the template for amplifying TCR beta CDR3 regions. HTBI primers drove first-round RT-PCR of the TCR CDR3. MiXCR, applied by TCRdb to the multiplex PCR reads, yields one record per CDR3 protein. The sample contains approximately 590,000 distinct CDR3 sequences, 46% of which appear only once. The data were taken from a study of T cells in Graves' hyperthyroidism and ophthalmopathy. The receptor comes from a woman younger than 35 with Graves' hyperthyroidism. The specimen was peripheral blood or thyroid tissue (not recorded which).

The CDR3 protein is CASRSGSRNESPLHF. In DNA, the CDR3 is TGTGCCAGTAGATCCGGCAGTCGGAATGAATCACCCCTCCACTTT. This chain links TRBV19 with TRBJ1-6; no clear D gene. Between the trimmed V and J ends, which lost 6 bases and 10 bases, there was a span of 19 bases. Germline V gene data show CDR1 as LNHDA and CDR2 as SQIVND (reference sequence). The CDR3 is made up of 15 amino acids.